Listed here is a single T cell receptor beta chain. The antigen remains unidentified. These data belong to a study of Ad26.COV2.S vaccination and SARS-CoV-2 variants. Whole-study context: The donor belonged to the COV1001 Ad26.COV2.S trial arm. In the study, Ad26.COV2.S was injected intramuscularly once, or twice 56 days apart.

TCRdb keeps only in-frame clones here, not all; method: immunoSEQ multiplex PCR. Of about 680,000 clones listed, approximately 88% are singletons. Looked up from germline, CDR1 is LGHNA and CDR2 is YNFKEQ. The CDR3 length is 15 residues. V was cut by 0 bases and J by 2 bases, with 11 bases left in between. General observations from the study: The study found similar non-spike TCR breadth in vaccine and placebo recipients.

Treatment given: some 20 received Ad26.COV2.S at low or high dose, single or two shots; several received placebo; per-sample allocation not given. It was on day 63 after the first vaccine or placebo injection that samples were taken. In Boston, the donor was an adult between 18-55 years of age. The chain carries TRBV4-2 and TRBJ2-7; possibly TRBD2 for D (6 bases). Material: peripheral blood, obtained in a trial of Ad26.COV2.S vaccine versus placebo. The clonotype was recovered from a person between 18 and 65 years old who received the Ad26.COV2.S COVID-19 vaccine or a placebo. The DNA for the CDR3 is TGTGCCAGCAGCCAAGACAAAGCGGGCACCTACGAGCAGTACTTC. Translating it yields CASSQDKAGTYEQYF.